Below are 27 T cell receptor beta chains sequenced from a single sample in a study of blood T cell repertoires in COVID-19. The data were produced by immunoSEQ multiplex PCR, yet TCRdb's version contains in-frame clones alone and is incomplete. The table includes about 130,000 clones, 74% detected once. What was sequenced was peripheral blood. The receptors come from a man between 60 and 75 years old with acute or convalescent COVID-19.

The rearrangement uses TRBV30 and TRBJ1-5; D unresolved. The CDR3 is made up of 13 amino acids. Germline V gene lookup returns CDR1 GTSNPN and CDR2 SVGIG (reference sequence). The germline V and J ends were trimmed by 5 bases and 6 bases, with 14 bases remaining between them. This CDR3 reads CAWSMTAGQPQHF. The CDR3 DNA reads TGTGCCTGGTCAATGACGGCGGGTCAGCCCCAGCATTTT. The full variable domain, rest sourced from reference TRBV30 and TRBJ1-5, is SQTIHQWPATLVQPVGSPLSLECTVEGTSNPNLYWYRQAAGRGLQLLFYSVGIGQISSEVPQNLSASRPQDRQFILSSKKLLLSDSGFYLCAWSMTAGQPQHFGDGTRLSIL.

This rearrangement joins TRBV7-9 to TRBJ1-4, with D hard to call. There are 17 residues in the CDR3. Trimming shortened V by 0 bases and J by 0 bases, and 11 bases separated the two germline ends. Per the germline V gene, CDR1 is SEHNR and CDR2 is FQNEAQ (reference sequence). The CDR3 protein is CASSLALGRATNEKLFF. CDR3 in DNA: TGTGCCAGCAGCTTAGCGCTGGGGAGAGCAACTAATGAAAAACTGTTTTTT.

This chain connects TRBV5-1 to TRBJ1-1; 7 nucleotides line up with TRBD1. J gave up 1 base and V 4 bases, and 4 bases lay outside the gene matches. The CDR3 spans 14 residues. The germline V gene has CDR1 SGHRS and CDR2 YFSETQ. The CDR3 DNA reads as TGCGCCAGCAGCACCGCAGGGGGGAACACTGAAGCTTTCTTT. Its protein is CASSTAGGNTEAFF.

V is TRBV29-1 and J is TRBJ2-5; D perhaps matches TRBD1 (6 bases). Germline CDR1 reads SQVTM; CDR2 reads ANQGSEA. Trimming shortened V by 6 bases and J by 2 bases, and 13 bases separated the two germline ends. This CDR3 comprises 13 residues. The CDR3 sequence is CSVGLGQQETQYF. CDR3 nucleotide sequence: TGCAGCGTCGGACTCGGACAGCAAGAGACCCAGTACTTC.

The chain is built from TRBV2 and TRBJ1-2; D gene unclear. CDR1 SNHLY and CDR2 FYNNEI come from the germline V gene. The length of the CDR3 is 12 residues. Trimming stripped 7 bases from V and 3 bases from J, with 9 bases between. The CDR3 loop reads CASISPDYGYTF. CDR3 bases: TGTGCCAGCATTTCGCCGGACTATGGCTACACCTTC.

The chain is built from TRBV11-3 and TRBJ2-1; 11 bases are a match to TRBD2. There are 17 residues in the CDR3. The V gene's germline CDR1 is SGHNT and CDR2 YENEEA. The junction had 11 bases not matched to a gene; V was cut back by 4 bases and J by 6 bases. The CDR3 region has the DNA TGTGCCAGCAGCTCTCCAACTAGCGGGAGAAATATCAATGAGCAGTTCTTC. Encoded protein: CASSSPTSGRNINEQFF. The entire variable domain, with the rest obtained from reference TRBV11-3 and TRBJ2-1, is as follows: EAGVVQSPRYKIIEKKQPVAFWCNPISGHNTLYWYLQNLGQGPELLIRYENEEAVDDSQLPKDRFSAERLKGVDSTLKIQPAELGDSAVYLCASSSPTSGRNINEQFFGPGTRLTVL.

The rearrangement uses TRBV5-6 and TRBJ1-3; 8 bases match TRBD1. This CDR3 has 14 residues. In germline, CDR1 is SGHDT, CDR2 YYEEEE. Trimming cost V 3 bases and J 3 bases; bases outside gene matches: 2. CDR3 loop: CASSSTGGGNTIYF. In DNA, the CDR3 is TGTGCCAGCAGCTCTACAGGGGGTGGAAACACCATATATTTT. Combining the CDR3 with reference TRBV5-6 and TRBJ1-3 gives the whole variable domain DAGVTQSPTHLIKTRGQQVTLRCSPKSGHDTVSWYQQALGQGPQFIFQYYEEEERQRGNFPDRFSGHQFPNYSSELNVNALLLGDSALYLCASSSTGGGNTIYFGEGSWLTVV.

This chain connects TRBV12-3 or TRBV12-4 to TRBJ2-1; 8 bases map to TRBD2. There are 13 residues in the CDR3. Unmatched junction bases numbered 14, after V lost 7 bases and J lost 15 bases. The chain's CDR3 is CASTPTSGRNLFF. The CDR3 DNA reads TGTGCCAGCACTCCCACTAGCGGACGGAATCTGTTCTTC.

The gene calls are TRBV7-2 and TRBJ1-5; 9 bases match TRBD1. CDR1 is SGHTA and CDR2 is FQGNSA in the germline V gene. With V trimmed by 5 bases and J by 7 bases, 6 bases remained unmatched. The CDR3 is 14 amino acids. The CDR3 region is CASSTGQGGQPQHF. Here the CDR3 DNA reads TGTGCCAGCAGCACGGGACAGGGCGGGCAGCCCCAGCATTTT.

This clone was detected only once. The CDR3 DNA reads TGTGCCAGCAGTTTATTGGGGCATTCGTTCTTC. This encodes CASSLLGHSFF. The chain employs TRBV27 and TRBJ2-1, with D maybe TRBD1 (5 bases). V was cut by 1 base and J by 15 bases, with 10 bases left in between. CDR3 length equals 11 residues. CDR1 is MNHEY, CDR2 SMNVEV, per germline (reference sequence).

This clone was recorded once. The rearrangement joins TRBV11-3 to TRBJ1-1; D is ambiguous. V shed 5 bases and J shed 0 bases, with 7 bases lying between them. Germline V lookup: CDR1 SGHNT, CDR2 YENEEA. The CDR3 runs to 13 residues. CDR3: CASSGQLNTEAFF. In DNA, the CDR3 is TGTGCCAGCAGCGGGCAGCTGAACACTGAAGCTTTCTTT.

The chain employs TRBV19 and TRBJ1-1; no clear D gene. With 5 bases removed from V and 3 bases from J, the gap between germline ends came to 16 bases. The germline CDR1 and CDR2 sequences are LNHDA and SQIVND (reference sequence). The CDR3 runs 15 residues. DNA for the CDR3: TGTGCCAGTAGTTCCCCTCGGACGGGGTACACTGAAGCTTTCTTT. Translated: CASSSPRTGYTEAFF.

This clone was seen only a few times. The chain uses TRBV27 and TRBJ2-5; 8 bases are shared with TRBD1. J lost 7 bases, V lost 8 bases, and 9 bases had no gene match. The CDR3 is 13 residues long. The germline gives CDR1 MNHEY, CDR2 SMNVEV (reference sequence). DNA of the CDR3: TGTGCCAGCCAAAGACAGGGGAAGCTGACCCAGTACTTC. Residues: CASQRQGKLTQYF.

This chain joins TRBV6-5 and TRBJ1-1, with 10 nucleotides matching TRBD1. Germline V gives CDR1 MNHEY, CDR2 SVGAGI. The CDR3 contains 15 residues. With 6 bases clipped from V and 8 bases from J, the junction kept 12 bases outside the gene matches. The CDR3 DNA reads as TGTGCCAGCAGCGACAGACGGGACAGGGGACTGGAAGCTTTCTTT. This codes for CASSDRRDRGLEAFF.

V is TRBV21-1 and J is TRBJ2-5; no DNA check was done on the table's D call, TRBD2. TRBV21-1 is a known pseudogene. The CDR3 extends over 21 amino acids. The CDR3 protein is CASSSPGRRGAGEARPETQYF. In nucleotides, the CDR3 is TGTGCCAGCAGCTCCCCCGGGCGTCGGGGTGCGGGAGAGGCCCGGCCGGAGACCCAGTACTTC.

The CDR3 coding sequence is TGTGCCACCAGTGGCTCGACAGGGGCAGCTTTCTTT. It codes for CATSGSTGAAFF. The chain recombines TRBV24-1 with TRBJ1-1, with TRBD1 matching 8 bases. Germline CDR1 KGHDR, CDR2 SFDVKD. The length of the CDR3 is 12 residues. The J segment lost 10 bases and the V segment lost 5 bases, leaving 5 bases of the junction unmatched.

The chain employs TRBV2 and TRBJ1-5, with unresolved D. The CDR3 length is 13 residues. Germline CDR1 and CDR2: SNHLY and FYNNEI. Trimming took 7 bases from V and 0 from J, leaving 7 bases between them. CDR3 sequence: CASTGFSNQPQHF. Here the CDR3 DNA reads TGTGCCAGCACCGGGTTTAGCAATCAGCCCCAGCATTTT.

The V and J genes are TRBV9 and TRBJ2-6, with 10 bases fitting TRBD2. This CDR3 is built from 22 residues. Germline V gene lookup returns CDR1 SGDLS and CDR2 YYNGEE. J lost 2 bases, V lost 1 base, and 18 bases had no gene match. As DNA, the CDR3 is TGTGCCAGCAGCGTACGGATCCCCGCTAGCGGGGGCCACTCCCCTGGGGCCAACGTCCTGACTTTC. This codes for CASSVRIPASGGHSPGANVLTF.

This clone showed up just a few times. The V and J genes are TRBV28 and TRBJ2-6, with a tentative D call TRBD1 (5 bases). This CDR3 is 17 amino acids long. Per the germline V gene, CDR1 is MDHEN and CDR2 is SYDVKM. The CDR3 region has the DNA TGTGGCACGAGGACACGATCTTTCGCGGCTGGGGCCAACGTCCTGACTTTC. Its translation: CGTRTRSFAAGANVLTF.

This clone was counted only a few times. The chain is built from TRBV6-1 and TRBJ1-5; 10 bases fit TRBD1. The CDR3 spans 18 residues. Germline lookup yields CDR1 MNHNS and CDR2 SASEGT. V gave up 4 bases and J gave up 0 bases; unmatched junction bases: 9. The CDR3 here is CASSGTGGNNYSNQPQHF. CDR3 coding DNA: TGTGCCAGCAGTGGGACAGGGGGAAACAATTATAGCAATCAGCCCCAGCATTTT.

This chain's CDR3 is CASSSRGSYGYTF. As DNA, the CDR3 is TGTGCCAGCAGTTCCAGGGGGAGCTATGGCTACACCTTC. The rearrangement joins TRBV11-3 to TRBJ1-2; the match to TRBD1 covers 7 bases. Losses at the gene ends were 6 bases for V and 4 bases for J; bases not matched to a gene: 5. Per the germline V gene, CDR1 is SGHNT and CDR2 is YENEEA. The CDR3 is 13 residues long.

The gene calls are TRBV27 and TRBJ2-3; D is possibly TRBD1 (6 bases). Trimming removed 0 bases from V and 0 bases from J, with 10 bases in between. The CDR3 is 16 residues long. Germline loops: CDR1 MNHEY, CDR2 SMNVEV (reference sequence). For the CDR3, the DNA is TGTGCCAGCAGTTTATCGGGGGCACCGAGCACAGATACGCAGTATTTT. Translating it yields CASSLSGAPSTDTQYF.

This clone was counted only a few times. The rearrangement uses TRBV7-2 and TRBJ1-5; D unclear. The length of the CDR3 is 13 residues. V lost 5 bases and J lost 3, with 8 bases in between. CDR1 is SGHTA and CDR2 is FQGNSA in the germline V gene. The CDR3 DNA reads TGTGCCAGCAGCAGGGAGTTCAATCAGCCCCAGCATTTT. Its protein is CASSREFNQPQHF.

In its sample, this clone was seen a few times. In DNA form, the CDR3 reads TGCGCCAGCAGCTCACAGGGTTTTAGCACAGATACGCAGTATTTT. Translated, it gives CASSSQGFSTDTQYF. The chain uses TRBV5-1 and TRBJ2-3; D perhaps matches TRBD1 (6 bases). The length of the CDR3 is 15 residues. V lost 3 bases and J lost 0, with 11 bases in between. Germline V gene data show CDR1 as SGHRS and CDR2 as YFSETQ.

The chain carries TRBV29-1 and TRBJ1-2; D is perhaps TRBD1 (5 bases). The CDR3 extends over 14 amino acids. With 2 bases removed from V and 0 bases from J, the gap between germline ends came to 10 bases. Germline CDR1 and CDR2: SQVTM and ANQGSEA. CDR3 loop: CSVEKGASNYGYTF. CDR3 coding DNA: TGCAGCGTTGAAAAAGGGGCTTCTAACTATGGCTACACCTTC. Full variable domain (rest looked up from reference TRBV29-1 and TRBJ1-2): SAVISQKPSRDICQRGTSLTIQCQVDSQVTMMFWYRQQPGQSLTLIATANQGSEATYESGFVIDKFPISRPNLTFSTLTVSNMSPEDSSIYLCSVEKGASNYGYTFGSGTRLTVV.

V gene TRBV5-1 combines with J gene TRBJ2-7, with TRBD1 identical over 7 bases. The V segment lost 3 bases and the J segment 5 bases; nucleotides outside the gene matches: 11. The germline V gene encodes CDR1 SGHRS and CDR2 YFSETQ. The CDR3 length is 15 residues. Written as DNA, the CDR3 is TGCGCCAGCAGCTCAGAAAGCCGGGACAGAAACGAGCAGTACTTC. This encodes CASSSESRDRNEQYF.

V and J are TRBV27 and TRBJ2-1, with 12 bases identical to TRBD2. The CDR3 has 15 residues. Trimming at V came to 5 bases and at J to 9 bases, leaving 8 bases not matched to a gene. Germline assignment: CDR1 MNHEY and CDR2 SMNVEV (reference sequence). The CDR3 DNA sequence: TGTGCCAGCAGTGCCCCGGGACTAGCGGGCGGTGAGCAGTTCTTC. Residues: CASSAPGLAGGEQFF.